The 16 T cell receptor beta chains presented below share a single source sample, sequenced in a study of CD8 T cells in ankylosing spondylitis. TCRdb re-derived calls from the 5' RACE reads in MiXCR, one entry per CDR3 protein. Here the sample spans some 130,000 distinct CDR3 sequences, approximately 9.7% being singletons. The specimen was blood, either unsorted or a sorted T cell fraction (not recorded which). The receptor source for this set is a male donor with ankylosing spondylitis or in good health (not recorded which).

The J gene is TRBJ2-1, the V gene TRBV27; 8 positions match TRBD2. This CDR3 is built from 13 residues. V gave up 4 bases and J gave up 8 bases; unmatched junction bases: 4. CDR1 and CDR2 from the germline V gene are MNHEY and SMNVEV (reference sequence). CDR3 sequence reads: CASSSGGSDEQFF. The CDR3 DNA follows: TGTGCCAGCAGTTCGGGGGGGAGTGATGAGCAGTTCTTC.

The table lists this clonotype with many counts. The chain carries TRBV12-3 or TRBV12-4 and TRBJ2-5, with 9 bases matching TRBD2. This CDR3 has 19 amino acids. Trimming cost V 0 bases and J 5 bases; bases outside gene matches: 16. The chain's CDR3 is CASSLALYSSGRVGETQYF. In DNA form, the CDR3 reads TGTGCCAGCAGTTTAGCGCTTTATAGTAGCGGGAGAGTCGGGGAGACCCAGTACTTC.

The chain has TRBV20-1 and TRBJ2-5; 7 positions match TRBD2. Germline V lookup: CDR1 DFQATT, CDR2 SNEGSKA (reference sequence). After removal of 8 bases from V and 5 bases from J, the junction contained 5 bases not matched to a gene. The CDR3 has 11 amino acids. CDR3 loop: CSPYSGETQYF. CDR3 DNA sequence: TGCAGTCCGTATAGCGGGGAGACCCAGTACTTC.

This clonotype was picked up many times. The chain combines TRBV7-2 with TRBJ1-1; D gene unclear. With 3 bases removed from V and 4 bases from J, the gap between germline ends came to 18 bases. The CDR3 length is 16 residues. Germline assignment: CDR1 SGHTA and CDR2 FQGNSA. The CDR3 DNA sequence: TGTGCCAGCAGCTTTTCCCCGACACCCAGTCCCACTGAAGCTTTCTTT. Translating gives CASSFSPTPSPTEAFF.

This clonotype was counted ten times or more. The chain has TRBV9 and TRBJ2-5; D unclear. Germline CDR1 reads SGDLS; CDR2 reads YYNGEE. There are 14 residues in the CDR3. V was clipped by 3 bases and J by 5 bases, with 14 bases between them. As DNA, the CDR3 is TGTGCCAGCAGCGGTTGGAGAGAAGGGGAGACCCAGTACTTC. This codes for CASSGWREGETQYF.

This clonotype appeared many times. V usage is TRBV5-5 and J usage is TRBJ1-1; 8 positions match TRBD1. The CDR3 has 15 amino acids. Germline V lookup: CDR1 SGHKS, CDR2 YYEKEE (reference sequence). The V and J ends lost 3 bases and 0 bases, in that order; junction bases with no gene match: 4. CDR3 nucleotides: TGTGCCAGCAGCTCCCAGGGGGCCATGAACACTGAAGCTTTCTTT. Protein product: CASSSQGAMNTEAFF.

This clonotype has ten or more counts. The V call is TRBV9, the J call TRBJ2-1; D not resolved. Germline lookup yields CDR1 SGDLS and CDR2 YYNGEE. CDR3 length equals 14 residues. The germline V and J ends were trimmed by 0 bases and 4 bases, with 8 bases remaining between them. The CDR3 sequence is CASSVASSYNEQFF. The CDR3 coding sequence is TGTGCCAGCAGCGTAGCTTCTTCTTACAATGAGCAGTTCTTC.

This clonotype was counted at least ten times. The genes are TRBV7-8 and TRBJ2-1, with 8 bases lining up with TRBD2. The trim removed 5 bases at V and 6 bases at J, leaving 15 bases unmatched. This CDR3 has 17 residues. Germline lookup yields CDR1 SGHVS and CDR2 FQNEAQ. CDR3 DNA sequence: TGTGCCAGCAGCCTAAAAGTAGTGCGGGAGGTTTCCAATGAGCAGTTCTTC. This encodes CASSLKVVREVSNEQFF. The full variable domain, in which reference TRBV7-8 and TRBJ2-1 provide the parts outside the CDR3, is GAGVSQSPRYKVAKRGQDVALRCDPISGHVSLFWYQQALGQGPEFLTYFQNEAQLDKSGLPSDRFFAERPEGSVSTLKIQRTQQEDSAVYLCASSLKVVREVSNEQFFGPGTRLTVL.

The chain links TRBV5-1 to TRBJ1-4, with 8 bases fitting TRBD1. With V trimmed by 4 bases and J by 0 bases, 5 bases remained unmatched. CDR3 length: 16 residues. Germline-derived CDR1 and CDR2 are SGHRS and YFSETQ. The CDR3 loop reads CASSRGQGATNEKLFF. The CDR3 bases are TGCGCCAGCAGCCGAGGACAGGGCGCAACTAATGAAAAACTGTTTTTT.

This clonotype was observed many times. The J gene is TRBJ2-6, the V gene TRBV28; no clear D gene. The germline V gene has CDR1 MDHEN and CDR2 SYDVKM. Trimming pared 6 bases from V and 2 bases from J, leaving 5 bases between. This CDR3 has 13 amino acids. CDR3 nucleotides: TGTGCCAGCAGGATCCCTGGGGCCAACGTCCTGACTTTC. Translating gives CASRIPGANVLTF.

This clonotype was found many times. The chain recombines TRBV12-3 or TRBV12-4 with TRBJ2-5; 7 nucleotides match TRBD1. V lost 5 bases and J lost 1; bases outside the gene matches: 4. This CDR3 spans 14 amino acids. The CDR3 loop is CASSPGQLQETQYF. CDR3 nucleotides: TGTGCCAGCAGTCCGGGACAGCTCCAAGAGACCCAGTACTTC.

In this sample, this clonotype turned up many times. This chain uses TRBV6-1 with TRBJ2-7; 9 bases are a match to TRBD1. This CDR3 comprises 15 residues. Trimming took 5 bases from V and 5 from J; bases not matched to a gene: 10. Germline CDR1 reads MNHNS; CDR2 reads SASEGT. The CDR3 DNA reads TGTGCCAGCAGTCCCGGGACAGGGTTCTTCCACGAGCAGTACTTC. Translating it yields CASSPGTGFFHEQYF.

This clonotype came up many times. The gene calls are TRBV7-2 and TRBJ1-5, with D uncertain. CDR1 is SGHTA, CDR2 FQGNSA, per germline. V lost 5 bases and J lost 0, with 11 bases in between. This CDR3 comprises 15 residues. CDR3 DNA: TGTGCCAGCAGCCCCCGTGGCTTTAGCAATCAGCCCCAGCATTTT. The encoded protein is CASSPRGFSNQPQHF.

This chain joins TRBV20-1 and TRBJ2-2; 16 bases map to TRBD2. The CDR3 is made up of 18 amino acids. V was clipped by 0 bases and J by 8 bases; unmatched bases: 9. The germline V gene encodes CDR1 DFQATT and CDR2 SNEGSKA (reference sequence). The CDR3 is CSARDRGGLAGGLGELFF. The CDR3 DNA reads as TGCAGTGCTAGAGATCGCGGGGGACTAGCGGGAGGGCTGGGGGAGCTGTTTTTT.

There are many counts of this clonotype. J is TRBJ2-3 and V is TRBV20-1; the match to TRBD2 covers 15 bases. The CDR3 is 17 amino acids. Germline CDR1 DFQATT, CDR2 SNEGSKA (reference sequence). After removal of 4 bases from V and 2 bases from J, the junction contained 7 bases not matched to a gene. CDR3 in amino acids: CSAMGLAGGAPTDTQYF. In nucleotides, the CDR3 is TGCAGTGCTATGGGACTAGCGGGAGGTGCCCCCACAGATACGCAGTATTTT.

This clonotype was seen a handful of times. V and J are TRBV15 and TRBJ1-3; the D is unclear. Germline V gives CDR1 LNHNV, CDR2 YYDKDF (reference sequence). Trimming removed 6 bases from V and 0 bases from J, with 6 bases in between. The CDR3 consists of 13 residues. The DNA for the CDR3 is TGTGCCACCAGGGTATTCTCTGGAAACACCATATATTTT. Amino acid sequence: CATRVFSGNTIYF.